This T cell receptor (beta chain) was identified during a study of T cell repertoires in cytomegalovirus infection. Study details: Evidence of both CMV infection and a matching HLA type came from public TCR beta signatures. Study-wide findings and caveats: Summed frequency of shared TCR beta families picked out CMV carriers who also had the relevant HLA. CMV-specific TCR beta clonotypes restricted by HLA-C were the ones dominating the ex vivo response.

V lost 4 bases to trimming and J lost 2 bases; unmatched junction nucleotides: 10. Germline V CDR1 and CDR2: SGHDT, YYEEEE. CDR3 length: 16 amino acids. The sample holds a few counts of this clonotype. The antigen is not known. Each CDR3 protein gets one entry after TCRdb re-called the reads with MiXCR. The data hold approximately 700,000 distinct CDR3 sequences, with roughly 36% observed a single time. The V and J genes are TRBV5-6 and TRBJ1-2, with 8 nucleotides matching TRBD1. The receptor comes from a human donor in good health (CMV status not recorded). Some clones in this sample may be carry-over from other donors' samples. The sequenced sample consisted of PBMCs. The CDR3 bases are TGTGCCAGCAGCATTAGACGGACAGGGTACAACTATGGCTACACCTTC. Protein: CASSIRRTGYNYGYTF.